This TCR beta chain stems from a study of graft-versus-host responses after intestinal transplantation. About the study: Recipients were given multivisceral, liver-intestinal, or isolated intestinal transplants. The study, taken as a whole, reports: GvH clones detected in recipient marrow included some appearing first in ileum or blood. Early post-transplant HvG declines tracked with peak circulating GvH clone levels. Some patients had graft-donor T cell macrochimerism, and their allografts showed high graft-versus-host to host-versus-graft clonal ratios.

Concerning this clone itself: Its antigen is not identified.

TCRdb's copy holds only in-frame clones and misses some; the assay was immunoSEQ multiplex PCR. The sample lists 80,000 to 90,000 clones, under 90% seen once, with around 0.11% in the top ten. Germline V gene data show CDR1 as MGHRA and CDR2 as YSYEKL. CDR3 length: 15 residues. V lost 6 bases and J 9 bases, leaving 23 bases between the germline ends. This TCR was recovered from a human donor who received an intestinal transplant. The chain has TRBV4-1 and TRBJ1-2, with D tentatively TRBD1 (5 bases). Sequenced here: unstimulated CD4+ T cells sorted from spleen or lymph node cells, sampled before intestinal transplant. This CDR3 reads CASRMTFEDKRCYTF. CDR3 sequence (DNA): TGCGCCAGCAGGATGACCTTTGAGGACAAACGTTGCTACACCTTC.